This T cell receptor (beta chain) was identified in a study of human T cells and chemical hapten exposure. Time point of the sample: pre-sensitization, week 0. Indicated treatment: therapeutic diphenylcyclopropenone sensitization with weekly scalp DPC. TCRdb reprocessed the RACE reads with MiXCR, giving one entry per CDR3 protein. Of about 53,000 distinct CDR3 sequences in the sample, around 10% were seen once. The CDR3 covers 15 residues. The V gene lost 3 bases and the J gene lost 8 bases, with 17 bases spanning the gap. Germline lookup yields CDR1 SGHTA and CDR2 FQGTGA. The source material was whole blood, sampled in connection with sensitization to the hapten diphenylcyclopropenone (DPC). The receptor comes from a man aged 40-55 years with alopecia areata. Some clones in this sample may be carry-over from other donors' samples. The chain recombines TRBV7-3 with TRBJ2-1, with no clear D. The CDR3 sequence: CASSLEGIDDHEQFF. CDR3 sequence (DNA): TGTGCCAGCAGCTTGGAAGGGATAGATGATCATGAGCAGTTCTTC.